What follows are 21 T cell receptor beta chains derived from one specimen sequenced in a study of T cells in Graves' hyperthyroidism and ophthalmopathy. RNA transcripts yielded amplified TCR beta CDR3 regions. TCR CDR3 regions were first amplified by RT-PCR with HTBI primers. In TCRdb, the multiplex PCR reads were re-called with MiXCR into one record per CDR3 protein. The sample lists a few hundred thousand distinct CDR3 sequences; about 16% were seen once. Sequenced material: blood. The receptor source for this set is a woman between 25 and 40 years old with Graves' ophthalmopathy.

The chain links TRBV6-1 to TRBJ1-5; 8 bases line up with TRBD1. The V segment lost 6 bases and the J segment 4 bases; nucleotides outside the gene matches: 8. This CDR3 region has 15 residues. Germline CDR1 and CDR2: MNHNS and SASEGT. The CDR3 DNA reads TGTGCCAGCAGGGTGGGACAGGCGGGTAATCAGCCCCAGCATTTT. Encoded protein: CASRVGQAGNQPQHF.

In this sample, this clonotype turned up many times. The chain employs TRBV12-3 or TRBV12-4 and TRBJ2-3, with TRBD2 matching 7 bases. J lost 3 bases, V lost 5 bases, and 17 bases had no gene match. This CDR3 contains 18 residues. CDR3 sequence: CASSPLPSGGGLTDTQYF. CDR3 nucleotide sequence: TGTGCCAGCAGTCCGCTACCATCGGGGGGAGGACTGACAGATACGCAGTATTTT.

This sequence joins TRBV28 and TRBJ2-7, with D possibly matching TRBD2 (7 bases). Germline CDR1 reads MDHEN; CDR2 reads SYDVKM. V was cut by 3 bases and J by 2 bases, with 11 bases left in between. The length of the CDR3 is 14 residues. The CDR3 loop reads CASSFQRDTYEQYF. CDR3 in DNA: TGTGCCAGCAGTTTTCAGCGGGACACCTACGAGCAGTACTTC.

This clonotype has a handful of counts. The gene calls are TRBV7-2 and TRBJ2-7; tentatively, D is TRBD1 or TRBD2 (5 bases each). Trimming took 5 bases from V and 6 from J, leaving 20 bases between them. The CDR3 totals 15 residues. Germline V gives CDR1 SGHTA, CDR2 FQGNSA. CDR3 bases: TGTGCCAGCAGCGTCACCGGGACGGTCCTCGTCGAGCAGTACTTC. Translated: CASSVTGTVLVEQYF.

This clonotype showed up many times. The chain combines TRBV7-6 with TRBJ2-7, with 13 positions matching TRBD2. Trimming at V came to 1 base and at J to 3 bases, leaving 9 bases not matched to a gene. The germline gives CDR1 SGHVS, CDR2 FNYEAQ. This CDR3 comprises 18 residues. CDR3 in DNA: TGTGCCAGCAGCTTAGGCGCCGGGACTAGCGGGATCAACTACGAGCAGTACTTC. Its translation: CASSLGAGTSGINYEQYF.

The V and J genes are TRBV29-1 and TRBJ2-1; 11 bases map to TRBD1. The germline gives CDR1 SQVTM, CDR2 ANQGSEA. This CDR3 has 15 amino acids. After removal of 6 bases from V and 15 bases from J, the junction contained 19 bases not matched to a gene. CDR3 sequence reads: CSVYGGRDRGNLWFF. The CDR3 DNA follows: TGCAGCGTCTATGGGGGGAGGGACAGGGGGAATCTTTGGTTCTTC.

This clonotype turned up a few times. The chain couples TRBV20-1 to TRBJ2-3; 8 bases align to TRBD2. Germline V CDR1 and CDR2: DFQATT, SNEGSKA (reference sequence). The CDR3 has 16 residues. The J segment lost 0 bases and the V segment lost 6 bases, leaving 11 bases of the junction unmatched. CDR3 in DNA: TGCAGTGCCTCCCGGGCTAGCGGGTCTAGCACAGATACGCAGTATTTT. Translation gives CSASRASGSSTDTQYF.

There are a few counts of this clonotype. J is TRBJ2-7 and V is TRBV7-2; 9 positions match TRBD1. With V trimmed by 5 bases and J by 3 bases, 5 bases remained unmatched. CDR3 size: 14 residues. Germline V gene sequence: CDR1 SGHTA, CDR2 FQGNSA. DNA of the CDR3: TGTGCCAGCAGCCAGTGGGACAGGGACTACGAGCAGTACTTC. Protein sequence: CASSQWDRDYEQYF.

This chain links TRBV7-8 with TRBJ1-3; D unclear. V lost 3 bases, J lost 0 bases, and 9 bases lay in between. This CDR3 has 15 amino acids. Germline CDR1 SGHVS, CDR2 FQNEAQ. This CDR3 is CASSFQPGSGNTIYF. In DNA, the CDR3 is TGTGCCAGCAGCTTTCAGCCAGGCTCTGGAAACACCATATATTTT. Based on the CDR3 plus reference TRBV7-8 and TRBJ1-3, the full variable domain is GAGVSQSPRYKVAKRGQDVALRCDPISGHVSLFWYQQALGQGPEFLTYFQNEAQLDKSGLPSDRFFAERPEGSVSTLKIQRTQQEDSAVYLCASSFQPGSGNTIYFGEGSWLTVV.

This clonotype was detected once. The junction does not match germline at one end; this may be a read error. J is TRBJ2-3 and V is TRBV20-1; D perhaps matches TRBD1 (6 bases). The CDR3 totals 16 residues. Germline values: CDR1 DFQATT, CDR2 SNEGSKA (reference sequence). This CDR3 is CSAKVHWWGRTDTQYF. The CDR3 coding sequence is TGCAGCGCTAAAGTCCATTGGTGGGGGCGCACAGATACGCAGTATTTT.

This clonotype was counted ten times or more. The chain is built from TRBV29-1 and TRBJ2-7; D might be TRBD2 (5 bases). Germline V gives CDR1 SQVTM, CDR2 ANQGSEA. V lost 4 bases and J 5 bases, leaving 12 bases between the germline ends. CDR3 length equals 12 residues. CDR3 bases: TGCAGCGTTGGCGACTCGAGGGACGAGCAGTACTTC. Its protein is CSVGDSRDEQYF.

The rearrangement uses TRBV30 and TRBJ1-4, with D uncertain. There are 15 residues in the CDR3. Per germline, CDR1 GTSNPN and CDR2 SVGIG (reference sequence). V gave up 0 bases and J gave up 0 bases, with 8 bases separating them. As DNA, the CDR3 is TGTGCCTGGAGTGTACTCGGTGCAACTAATGAAAAACTGTTTTTT. Translating it yields CAWSVLGATNEKLFF.

V and J are TRBV28 and TRBJ2-3; D is perhaps TRBD1 or TRBD2 (6 bases each). This CDR3 is 13 amino acids long. Deletions cut 2 bases from V and 7 bases from J, with 10 bases between. Per germline, CDR1 MDHEN and CDR2 SYDVKM. The CDR3 nucleotides read TGTGCCAGCAGTTTAAGGGGGGCAAATACGCAGTATTTT. Translating it yields CASSLRGANTQYF.

There are many counts of this clonotype. In nucleotides, the CDR3 is TGTGCCAGCTCGCCTAACCGAGAGACCCAGTACTTC. Amino acids: CASSPNRETQYF. The chain has TRBV18 and TRBJ2-5, with D unresolved. Germline CDR1 reads KGHSH; CDR2 reads LQKENI. The CDR3 runs 12 residues. V lost 6 bases and J 4 bases, leaving 9 bases between the germline ends.

This clonotype was detected many times. The V call is TRBV6-2 or TRBV6-3, the J call TRBJ1-5; D remains unclear. The V end lost 10 bases, the J end lost 3 bases, and 19 bases lay between the germline ends. The CDR3 covers 15 residues. Germline V lookup: CDR1 MNHEY, CDR2 SVGEGT. The CDR3 nucleotides read TGTGCCACCCGCACCGCCAGGCTGGCCAATCAGCCCCAGCATTTT. This encodes CATRTARLANQPQHF.

The V call is TRBV6-2 or TRBV6-3, the J call TRBJ2-1; 7 positions agree with TRBD1. V was clipped by 6 bases and J by 10 bases; unmatched bases: 9. Per the germline V gene, CDR1 is MNHEY and CDR2 is SVGEGT. CDR3 length: 13 amino acids. The CDR3 DNA is TGTGCCAGCAGCCAAACAGGGGCCTGGGAGCAGTTCTTC. It codes for CASSQTGAWEQFF.

This clonotype came up many times. The CDR3 bases are TGCAGTGCTCCCCCGACAGGGGCTAGCGTTGACATTCAGTACTTC. This translates into CSAPPTGASVDIQYF. The chain combines TRBV20-1 with TRBJ2-4, with 8 positions matching TRBD1. There are 15 residues in the CDR3. The trim removed 5 bases at V and 8 bases at J, leaving 14 bases unmatched. The germline V gene has CDR1 DFQATT and CDR2 SNEGSKA (reference sequence).

The table lists this clonotype with many counts. The chain uses TRBV5-1 and TRBJ2-3; D is perhaps TRBD1 (6 bases). The CDR3 is 17 residues long. V was shortened by 4 bases and J by 2 bases, with 20 bases between the two germline ends. Germline lookup yields CDR1 SGHRS and CDR2 YFSETQ. The CDR3 nucleotides are TGCGCCAGCAGCCCGGACAATCGGGACACCCACACAGATACGCAGTATTTT. It translates to CASSPDNRDTHTDTQYF.

This clonotype was recorded many times. The V call is TRBV20-1, the J call TRBJ2-1; TRBD2 matches at 9 bases. Germline assignment: CDR1 DFQATT and CDR2 SNEGSKA (reference sequence). With 4 bases clipped from V and 8 bases from J, the junction kept 6 bases outside the gene matches. The CDR3 is 13 residues long. CDR3 DNA sequence: TGCAGTGCTATACTAGCGGGCCCCGATGAGCAGTTCTTC. It is translated as CSAILAGPDEQFF.

This clonotype was recorded many times. This chain links TRBV6-2 or TRBV6-3 with TRBJ1-2; no definite D call. V lost 1 base, J lost 2 bases, and 8 bases lay in between. Germline assignment: CDR1 MNHEY and CDR2 SVGEGT. This CDR3 region has 14 residues. CDR3 in DNA: TGTGCCAGCAGTTACTTCGAGACAAACTATGGCTACACCTTC. Protein: CASSYFETNYGYTF.

This clonotype was observed many times. The rearrangement links TRBV27 to TRBJ2-3; D remains unclear. The V gene lost 3 bases and the J gene lost 6 bases, with 7 bases spanning the gap. The CDR3 loop spans 12 amino acids. The germline V gene encodes CDR1 MNHEY and CDR2 SMNVEV (reference sequence). The CDR3 coding sequence is TGTGCCAGCAGTTTGCGGTCGGATACGCAGTATTTT. Translation: CASSLRSDTQYF.